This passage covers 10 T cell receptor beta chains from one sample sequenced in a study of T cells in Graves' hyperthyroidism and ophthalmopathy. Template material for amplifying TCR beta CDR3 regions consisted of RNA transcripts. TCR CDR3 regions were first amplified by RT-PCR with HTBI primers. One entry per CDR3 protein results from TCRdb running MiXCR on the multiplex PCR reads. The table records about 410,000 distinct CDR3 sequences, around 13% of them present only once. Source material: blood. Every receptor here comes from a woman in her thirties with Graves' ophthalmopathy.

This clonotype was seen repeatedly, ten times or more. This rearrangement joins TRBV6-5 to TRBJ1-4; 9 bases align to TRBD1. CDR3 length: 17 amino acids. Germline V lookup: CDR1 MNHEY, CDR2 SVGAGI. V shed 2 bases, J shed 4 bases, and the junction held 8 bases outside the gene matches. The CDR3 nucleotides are TGTGCCAGCAGTTACACAAAACCGGGACAGGGTAATGAAAAACTGTTTTTT. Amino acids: CASSYTKPGQGNEKLFF.

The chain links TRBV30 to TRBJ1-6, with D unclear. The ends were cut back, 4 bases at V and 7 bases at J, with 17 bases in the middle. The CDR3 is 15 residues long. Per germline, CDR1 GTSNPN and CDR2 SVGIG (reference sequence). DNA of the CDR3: TGTGCCTGGACCACTGGCCCCGTGGGGAATTCACCCCTCCACTTT. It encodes CAWTTGPVGNSPLHF.

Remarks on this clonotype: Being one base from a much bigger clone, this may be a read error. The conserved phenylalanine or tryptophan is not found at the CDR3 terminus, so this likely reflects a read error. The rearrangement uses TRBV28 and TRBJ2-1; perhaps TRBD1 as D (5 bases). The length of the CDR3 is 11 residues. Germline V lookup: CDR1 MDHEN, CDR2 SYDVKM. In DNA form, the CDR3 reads TGTGCCTGCAGGGAATACAATGAGCAGTTCGTC. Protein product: CACREYNEQFV.

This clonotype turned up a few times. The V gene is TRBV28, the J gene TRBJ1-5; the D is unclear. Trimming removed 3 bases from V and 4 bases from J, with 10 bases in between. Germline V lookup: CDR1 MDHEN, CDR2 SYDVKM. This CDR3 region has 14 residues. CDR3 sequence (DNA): TGTGCCAGCAGTTTCTCGGGCGCAAATCAGCCCCAGCATTTT. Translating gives CASSFSGANQPQHF.

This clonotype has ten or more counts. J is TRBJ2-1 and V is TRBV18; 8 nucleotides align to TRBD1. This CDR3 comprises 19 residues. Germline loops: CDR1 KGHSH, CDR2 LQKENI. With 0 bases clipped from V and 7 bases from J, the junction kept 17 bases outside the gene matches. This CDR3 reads CASSPPAPEAGQVMNEQFF. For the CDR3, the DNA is TGTGCCAGCTCACCACCAGCCCCCGAGGCGGGACAGGTCATGAATGAGCAGTTCTTC.

The chain's CDR3 is CASSLRDRGPQAEAFF. The DNA for the CDR3 is TGTGCCAGCAGCCTCCGGGACAGGGGACCCCAGGCTGAAGCTTTCTTT. The rearrangement joins TRBV28 to TRBJ1-1; 10 bases agree with TRBD1. J lost 6 bases, V lost 6 bases, and 13 bases had no gene match. The CDR3 length is 16 residues. Germline CDR1 is MDHEN and CDR2 is SYDVKM. Using reference TRBV28 and TRBJ1-1 for the parts outside the CDR3, the full variable domain is DVKVTQSSRYLVKRTGEKVFLECVQDMDHENMFWYRQDPGLGLRLIYFSYDVKMKEKGDIPEGYSVSREKKERFSLILESASTNQTSMYLCASSLRDRGPQAEAFFGQGTRLTVV.

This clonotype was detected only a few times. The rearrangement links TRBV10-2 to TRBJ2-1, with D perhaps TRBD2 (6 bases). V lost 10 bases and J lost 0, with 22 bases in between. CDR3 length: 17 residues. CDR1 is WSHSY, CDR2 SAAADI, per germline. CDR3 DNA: TGCGCCACCAAAGGACACTCGGCGGGGAACTCCTACAATGAGCAGTTCTTC. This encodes CATKGHSAGNSYNEQFF.

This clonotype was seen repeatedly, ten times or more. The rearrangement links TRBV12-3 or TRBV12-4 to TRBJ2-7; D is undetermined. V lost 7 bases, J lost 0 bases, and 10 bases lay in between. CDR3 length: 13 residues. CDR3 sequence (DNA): TGTGCCAGCAAAGACCGAAACTCCTACGAGCAGTACTTC. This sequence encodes CASKDRNSYEQYF.

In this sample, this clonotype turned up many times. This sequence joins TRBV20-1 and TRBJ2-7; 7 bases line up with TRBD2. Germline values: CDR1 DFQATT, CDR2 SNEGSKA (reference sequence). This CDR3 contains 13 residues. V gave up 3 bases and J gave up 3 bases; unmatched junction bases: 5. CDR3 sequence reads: CSARKRGVYEQYF. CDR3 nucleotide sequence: TGCAGTGCTAGGAAGCGGGGAGTCTACGAGCAGTACTTC.

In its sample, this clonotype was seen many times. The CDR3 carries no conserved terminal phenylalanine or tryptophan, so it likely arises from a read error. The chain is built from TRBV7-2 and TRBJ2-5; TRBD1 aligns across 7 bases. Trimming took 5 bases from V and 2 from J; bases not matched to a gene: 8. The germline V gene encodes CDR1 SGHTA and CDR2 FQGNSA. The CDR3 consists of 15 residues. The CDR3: CASSRNRDRQETQYL. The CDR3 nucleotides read TGTGCCAGCAGCCGTAACCGGGACAGACAAGAGACCCAGTACCTC.